The clone carrying this T cell receptor (beta chain) was counted at least ten times. The length of the CDR3 is 16 residues. The V end was cut by 8 bases, the J end by 2 bases, with 20 bases between. Germline loops: CDR1 MDHEN, CDR2 SYDVKM. These data belong to a study of molecular identifiers for immune sequencing clone quantification. TCRdb independently ran MiXCR on the PCR reads; one entry per CDR3 protein. The sample includes roughly 97,000 distinct CDR3 sequences, approximately 24% of them seen just once. The sequenced material came from naive CD8+ T cells from blood, with Jurkat cell RNA spiked in. Subset reported: FACS-sorted CD8+CD4-CCR7+CD45RA+ naive T cells. The receptor comes from a human donor in good health. Some libraries in this study had Jurkat cell RNA spiked in. J is TRBJ2-3 and V is TRBV28; no firm D call. The CDR3 loop is CASGPLEFEDTDTQYF. The CDR3 DNA sequence: TGTGCCAGCGGCCCCTTGGAGTTTGAGGACACAGATACGCAGTATTTT. The whole variable domain, remainder taken from reference TRBV28 and TRBJ2-3, is DVKVTQSSRYLVKRTGEKVFLECVQDMDHENMFWYRQDPGLGLRLIYFSYDVKMKEKGDIPEGYSVSREKKERFSLILESASTNQTSMYLCASGPLEFEDTDTQYFGPGTRLTVL.